This T cell receptor beta chain was documented in a study of memory CD4+ T cells and cytomegalovirus serostatus. Study-wide points: Repertoires predicted CMV serostatus with median bootstrapped AUC of 0.95. About 40% of the roughly 150 known CMV-associated TCRbeta sequences appeared in CD4+ memory.

Generated by immunoSEQ multiplex PCR, the TCRdb table keeps only in-frame clones and is missing some. The sample lists roughly 48,000 clones, 83% occurring once. Single viable CD3+CD4+CD8-CD45RO+ cells were sorted as the memory CD4+ T cells. Germline V gene sequence: CDR1 MGHRA, CDR2 YSYEKL. The CDR3 contains 17 residues. Trimming left V 4 bases short and J 2 bases short, with 20 bases between. About this clone itself: The antigen remains unidentified.

The chain uses TRBV4-1 and TRBJ2-5, with D possibly matching TRBD2 (6 bases). The sample consisted of memory CD4+ T cells from blood. This receptor was obtained from an adult in good health and CMV-seropositive. The CDR3 sequence is CASSPPWEAPGQETQYF. The CDR3 DNA reads as TGCGCCAGCAGCCCACCTTGGGAGGCCCCGGGGCAAGAGACCCAGTACTTC.